The sequence of this T cell receptor (beta chain) was determined in a study of CD8 T cells in ankylosing spondylitis. Notes on the study in general: Made up of under 10 highly homologous variants, a TCR beta motif appeared characteristic of ankylosing spondylitis blood.

Germline V gene lookup returns CDR1 MNHEY and CDR2 SVGAGI. The CDR3 extends over 15 amino acids. Trimming stripped 0 bases from V and 2 bases from J, with 10 bases between. As the method for making TCR beta libraries, quantitative 5'-RACE with molecular barcodes was used. TCRdb re-called the 5' RACE reads with MiXCR, one entry per CDR3 protein. The data show 150,000 to 200,000 distinct CDR3 sequences, 10% to 15% seen once. In its sample, this clonotype was seen many times. The target antigen is unknown. Material for sequencing was blood, either unsorted or a sorted T cell fraction (not recorded which). The chain carries TRBV6-5 and TRBJ2-5; TRBD2 is a possible D gene (5 bases). The clonotype comes from a female donor with ankylosing spondylitis or in good health (not recorded which). CDR3 DNA: TGTGCCAGCAGTTACTCCGGGGTCGATCAAGAGACCCAGTACTTC. The encoded protein is CASSYSGVDQETQYF.